These T cell receptor beta chains were read from a single sample in a study of blood T cell repertoires in COVID-19. Method: immunoSEQ multiplex PCR; TCRdb's copy keeps in-frame clones and lacks some. The sample yields around 270,000 clones, approximately 86% seen once. Material for sequencing was peripheral blood. These TCRs come from a man between 35 and 55 years old who had recovered from COVID-19. Both conserved end residues are trimmed from each CDR3.

j_gene: TRBJ2-3
v_gene: TRBV5-1
CDR3aa: ASSLTATSTDTQY

j_gene: TRBJ2-7
v_gene: TRBV12-3/TRBV12-4
CDR3aa: ASSPQGAREQY

j_gene: TRBJ2-7
v_gene: TRBV4-2
CDR3aa: ASSQEGTGSSYEQY

j_gene: TRBJ2-1
v_gene: TRBV9
CDR3aa: ASSPLGGTSYNEQF

j_gene: TRBJ2-7
v_gene: TRBV5-1
CDR3aa: ASSSGTPPTYEQY

j_gene: TRBJ2-1
v_gene: TRBV27
CDR3aa: ASIGTSGTYNEQF

j_gene: TRBJ1-3
v_gene: TRBV5-6
CDR3aa: ATQTGYSGNTIY

j_gene: TRBJ2-7
v_gene: TRBV3-1/TRBV3-2
CDR3aa: ASRRQGSHEQY

j_gene: TRBJ1-6
v_gene: TRBV7-2
CDR3aa: ASSWTGTVYNSPLH

j_gene: TRBJ2-3
v_gene: TRBV9
CDR3aa: ASSSYTDTQY

j_gene: TRBJ2-5
v_gene: TRBV5-1
CDR3aa: ASSPLAGGLQETQY

j_gene: TRBJ2-5
v_gene: TRBV20-1
CDR3aa: SAGQGETQY

j_gene: TRBJ1-1
v_gene: TRBV13
CDR3aa: ASSLRRQATNTEAF

j_gene: TRBJ2-5
v_gene: TRBV6-6
CDR3aa: ASKSAGAETQY

j_gene: TRBJ2-5
v_gene: TRBV5-8
CDR3aa: ASSLYRGQETQY

j_gene: TRBJ1-4
v_gene: TRBV20-1
CDR3aa: SASGLVTGGNYEKLF

j_gene: TRBJ2-1
v_gene: TRBV19
CDR3aa: ASSTGLGVVNEQF

j_gene: TRBJ2-7
v_gene: TRBV30
CDR3aa: AWSTGTGTYEQY

j_gene: TRBJ2-1
v_gene: TRBV19
CDR3aa: ASTLDYNEQF

j_gene: TRBJ2-7
v_gene: TRBV6-2/TRBV6-3
CDR3aa: ASSYGPPQHRVRAYEQY

j_gene: TRBJ1-1
v_gene: TRBV29-1
CDR3aa: SVEDAGMNTEAF

j_gene: TRBJ2-2
v_gene: TRBV14
CDR3aa: ASSQDQPGAGGRDGELF

j_gene: TRBJ2-3
v_gene: TRBV5-1
CDR3aa: ASSLAGGVWADTQY

j_gene: TRBJ1-4
v_gene: TRBV10-3
CDR3aa: AISEGGTNEKLF

j_gene: TRBJ2-6
v_gene: TRBV29-1
CDR3aa: SVESPTTSGANVLT

j_gene: TRBJ2-5
v_gene: TRBV19
CDR3aa: ASRELAGPAQY

j_gene: TRBJ2-7
v_gene: TRBV10-3
CDR3aa: AISVKLAGTFYEQY

j_gene: TRBJ2-3
v_gene: TRBV7-3
CDR3aa: ASSLIGGQGRDTQY

j_gene: TRBJ2-7
v_gene: TRBV21-1
CDR3aa: ASGSWDRGQEQY

j_gene: TRBJ1-2
v_gene: TRBV12-3/TRBV12-4
CDR3aa: ASSSLTVEFS

j_gene: TRBJ2-2
v_gene: TRBV30
CDR3aa: AWSAGTGGSGELF

j_gene: TRBJ2-7
v_gene: TRBV6-1
CDR3aa: ASRRGADDGYEQY

j_gene: TRBJ2-5
v_gene: TRBV7-6
CDR3aa: ASISPGRETQY

j_gene: TRBJ1-1
v_gene: TRBV5-5
CDR3aa: ASSLRREAF

j_gene: TRBJ2-7
v_gene: TRBV2
CDR3aa: ASSNPGQGTDEQY

j_gene: TRBJ2-2
v_gene: TRBV27
CDR3aa: ASSGLAGGETGELF

j_gene: TRBJ2-2
v_gene: TRBV9
CDR3aa: ASSAAGPNTGELF

j_gene: TRBJ1-1
v_gene: TRBV12-3/TRBV12-4
CDR3aa: ASSLGAGTEAF

j_gene: TRBJ2-1
v_gene: TRBV4-2
CDR3aa: ASSQDLRLAGDEQF

j_gene: TRBJ2-5
v_gene: TRBV11-2
CDR3aa: ASSTRGGQETQY

j_gene: TRBJ1-5
v_gene: TRBV24-1
CDR3aa: ATSDLAGSEPQH

j_gene: TRBJ1-2
v_gene: TRBV5-6
CDR3aa: ASSLVRRANYGYT

j_gene: TRBJ1-1
v_gene: TRBV19
CDR3aa: ASSSSGRGTEAF

j_gene: TRBJ2-2
v_gene: TRBV5-1
CDR3aa: ASSPTGTGFANTGELF

j_gene: TRBJ2-3
v_gene: TRBV27
CDR3aa: ASSHKRYSRGQRDTQY

j_gene: TRBJ2-1
v_gene: TRBV7-2
CDR3aa: ASSLVRGSYNEQF

j_gene: TRBJ1-3
v_gene: TRBV4-1
CDR3aa: ASSRDSASSSGNTIY

j_gene: TRBJ2-7
v_gene: TRBV5-4
CDR3aa: ASSLAGTYTS

j_gene: TRBJ2-1
v_gene: TRBV29-1
CDR3aa: SVWANEQF

j_gene: TRBJ2-7
v_gene: TRBV4-3
CDR3aa: ASSQGGGERNDEQY

j_gene: TRBJ2-1
v_gene: TRBV27
CDR3aa: ASTSRVNEQF

j_gene: TRBJ2-5
v_gene: TRBV2
CDR3aa: ASEGKTQY

j_gene: TRBJ2-3
v_gene: TRBV4-3
CDR3aa: ASSQDHSGGWGTDTQY

j_gene: TRBJ1-4
v_gene: TRBV9
CDR3aa: ASSAKPQGGYNEKLF